The next 16 T cell receptor beta chains were all read from a single sample in a study of shared clonotypes between healthy human individuals. TCRdb's copy holds only in-frame clones and misses some; the assay was immunoSEQ multiplex PCR. This table holds hundreds of thousands of clones, approximately 92% found once. Naive CD8 cells comprised CD45RO-negative, CCR7-positively selected cells, excluding terminally differentiated effector memory CD45RA+ cells. The sample taken for sequencing was naive CD8+ T cells sorted from blood. The origin of the receptors is a man aged 25-40 years in good health.

V gene TRBV11-2 combines with J gene TRBJ2-2; a possible D gene is TRBD1 (6 bases). V was pared by 2 bases and J by 8 bases, with 15 bases between. From germline, CDR1 is SGHAT and CDR2 FQNNGV. The CDR3 is made up of 15 amino acids. CDR3 sequence: CASSLTNRGTGELFF. The CDR3 DNA is TGTGCCAGCAGCTTAACGAATCGTGGGACAGGGGAGCTGTTTTTT.

This clone was seen only once. The rearrangement links TRBV25-1 to TRBJ2-1; D gene unclear. The V end lost 2 bases, the J end lost 0 bases, and 8 bases lay between the germline ends. This CDR3 comprises 15 residues. Germline V gene lookup returns CDR1 MGHDK and CDR2 SYGVNS. This CDR3 is CASSERLFSYNEQFF. In DNA, the CDR3 is TGTGCCAGCAGTGAACGGCTGTTCTCCTACAATGAGCAGTTCTTC. The full variable domain, completed using reference TRBV25-1 and TRBJ2-1, is EADIYQTPRYLVIGTGKKITLECSQTMGHDKMYWYQQDPGMELHLIHYSYGVNSTEKGDLSSESTVSRIRTEHFPLTLESARPSHTSQYLCASSERLFSYNEQFFGPGTRLTVL.

The genes are TRBV6-1 and TRBJ2-7, with 7 bases that match TRBD1. The V and J ends lost 11 bases and 6 bases, in that order; junction bases with no gene match: 13. In germline, CDR1 is MNHNS, CDR2 SASEGT. This CDR3 spans 13 amino acids. The CDR3 loop reads CACRGTENREQYF. The CDR3 DNA reads as TGTGCCTGCCGTGGGACAGAGAATCGCGAGCAGTACTTC.

The chain links TRBV6-1 to TRBJ2-7, with D perhaps TRBD1 or TRBD2 (5 bases each). The ends were cut back, 4 bases at V and 2 bases at J, with 15 bases in the middle. The length of the CDR3 is 15 residues. CDR1 MNHNS and CDR2 SASEGT come from the germline V gene. The CDR3 nucleotides read TGTGCCAGCAGTGTCTATGAGGGGTCGACCTACGAGCAGTACTTC. Protein: CASSVYEGSTYEQYF.

The chain is built from TRBV7-9 and TRBJ2-1, with D possibly TRBD2 on 5 matching bases. Germline V lookup: CDR1 SEHNR, CDR2 FQNEAQ (reference sequence). Trimming took 4 bases from V and 7 from J, leaving 20 bases between them. There are 16 residues in the CDR3. The CDR3 region is CASSSWEGSRRNEQFF. The DNA of the CDR3 is TGTGCCAGCAGCTCCTGGGAAGGGAGTCGTCGGAATGAGCAGTTCTTC.

CDR3 region: CASSEALQGPKWQEAFF. DNA for the CDR3: TGTGCCAGCAGTGAAGCGCTTCAGGGGCCGAAGTGGCAGGAAGCTTTCTTT. The chain joins TRBV2 to TRBJ1-1; tentative D call: TRBD1 (6 bases). The CDR3 contains 17 residues. Germline V gene data show CDR1 as SNHLY and CDR2 as FYNNEI. Trimming left V 0 bases short and J 8 bases short, with 22 bases between.

The V and J genes are TRBV29-1 and TRBJ2-1; tentative D call: TRBD2 (5 bases). Germline CDR1 is SQVTM and CDR2 is ANQGSEA. V gave up 4 bases and J gave up 7 bases, with 11 bases separating them. CDR3 length equals 12 residues. The CDR3 nucleotides are TGCAGCGTTGGGACTCAAGGGAATGAGCAGTTCTTC. The encoded protein is CSVGTQGNEQFF.

CDR3 in DNA: TGTGCCAGCAGTGGACTACCAGACTCCTACGAGCAGTACTTC. This translates into CASSGLPDSYEQYF. The chain links TRBV27 to TRBJ2-7, with D tentatively TRBD2 (6 bases). CDR3 size: 14 residues. Per the germline V gene, CDR1 is MNHEY and CDR2 is SMNVEV (reference sequence). Trimming pared 5 bases from V and 0 bases from J, leaving 11 bases between.

The J gene is TRBJ2-3, the V gene TRBV7-8; D not resolved. The length of the CDR3 is 13 residues. Trimming left V 5 bases short and J 4 bases short, with 10 bases between. Germline CDR1 reads SGHVS; CDR2 reads FQNEAQ. The CDR3 sequence: CASSPLGADTQYF. In DNA form, the CDR3 reads TGTGCCAGCAGCCCCCTTGGGGCAGATACGCAGTATTTT.

The V call is TRBV2, the J call TRBJ2-7; TRBD2 matches at 7 bases. Germline V gives CDR1 SNHLY, CDR2 FYNNEI. The CDR3 has 14 residues. With 1 base clipped from V and 5 bases from J, the junction kept 5 bases outside the gene matches. CDR3 sequence reads: CASSEGGSSHEQYF. The DNA of the CDR3 is TGTGCCAGCAGTGAAGGCGGGAGTTCCCACGAGCAGTACTTC.

The DNA of the CDR3 is TGTGCCAGCAGCCTCGGACATTCCAGCACAGATACGCAGTATTTT. Translating gives CASSLGHSSTDTQYF. The V call is TRBV7-2, the J call TRBJ2-3; D possibly corresponds to TRBD1 (5 bases). The CDR3 consists of 15 residues. V gave up 5 bases and J gave up 0 bases, with 12 bases separating them. Germline assignment: CDR1 SGHTA and CDR2 FQGNSA.

The V call is TRBV2, the J call TRBJ2-3; TRBD2 aligns across 12 bases. Germline values: CDR1 SNHLY, CDR2 FYNNEI. The CDR3 consists of 18 residues. Trimming took 7 bases from V and 4 from J; bases not matched to a gene: 15. The CDR3 DNA reads as TGTGCCAGCAACCTTCTCCCGACTAGCGGGAGATTTGCAGATACGCAGTATTTT. Protein product: CASNLLPTSGRFADTQYF.

This rearrangement joins TRBV5-5 to TRBJ2-5; 14 nucleotides align to TRBD2. The CDR3 contains 16 residues. CDR1 is SGHKS and CDR2 is YYEKEE in the germline V gene (reference sequence). V lost 3 bases and J lost 5; bases outside the gene matches: 6. CDR3 loop: CASSSGTSGRLETQYF. The CDR3 region has the DNA TGTGCCAGCAGCTCCGGGACTAGCGGGAGATTGGAGACCCAGTACTTC.

The table lists this clone with a count of one. V is TRBV5-1 and J is TRBJ2-5, with no clear D. Germline V gene sequence: CDR1 SGHRS, CDR2 YFSETQ. The V end was cut by 0 bases, the J end by 0 bases, with 6 bases between. The CDR3 totals 14 residues. The CDR3 region has the DNA TGCGCCAGCAGCTTGGCGAAATACCAAGAGACCCAGTACTTC. Protein product: CASSLAKYQETQYF.

The CDR3 DNA is TGTGCCAGCAGTTTGGGGGATATAATGGACGAGCAGTACTTC. Translation gives CASSLGDIMDEQYF. The chain carries TRBV28 and TRBJ2-7; D tentatively fits TRBD1 or TRBD2 (5 bases each). Germline CDR1 reads MDHEN; CDR2 reads SYDVKM. The CDR3 is made up of 14 amino acids. The ends were cut back, 3 bases at V and 5 bases at J, with 14 bases in the middle.

This chain links TRBV5-5 with TRBJ1-3; D ambiguous. V dropped 5 bases and J dropped 0 bases, with 6 bases sitting between them. The CDR3 covers 13 residues. The germline CDR1 and CDR2 sequences are SGHKS and YYEKEE (reference sequence). This CDR3 reads CASRDPSGNTIYF. The CDR3 coding sequence is TGTGCCAGCAGGGACCCCTCTGGAAACACCATATATTTT.